The rows below give T cell receptor beta chains drawn from one sample of a study of monozygotic twins with inflammatory bowel disease. One entry per CDR3 protein, without DNA, is what TCRdb gives after re-calling the 5' RACE reads. The sample table includes 420,000 or so distinct CDR3 sequences. The source material was blood. Receptors originate from a human donor with ulcerative colitis or Crohn's disease, or a healthy co-twin of an affected twin (not recorded which). CDR3s include the opening cysteine and the closing phenylalanine or tryptophan.

>TRBJ2-3|TRBV6-1
CAGQGGALTSTDTQYF
>TRBJ2-4|TRBV14
CASSQTSGLPKNIQYF
>TRBJ2-5|TRBV5-4
CASSLTGQGQETQYF
>TRBJ2-7|TRBV18
CASSPGKPEDYEQYF
>TRBJ2-7|TRBV5-4
CASSPGRTSFVEQYF
>TRBJ1-1|TRBV10-3
CAISDRLSGTATEAFF
>TRBJ1-5|TRBV30
CAWTGFGGQPQHF
>TRBJ2-7|TRBV25-1
CTSSVTGVSYEQYF
>TRBJ2-2|TRBV20-1
CSARVPNTGELFF
>TRBJ2-2|TRBV5-4
CASSLVGGAAGELFF
>TRBJ2-3|TRBV20-1
CSASEGSITSTDTQYF
>TRBJ2-3|TRBV7-9
CASSSGQTGADTQYF
>TRBJ2-1|TRBV9
CASSVSGSFKDEQFF
>TRBJ1-1|TRBV29-1
CSVESRVDEAFF
>TRBJ2-7|TRBV6-2/TRBV6-3
CASTRGTVYEQYF
>TRBJ2-3|TRBV7-9
CASSLSGGGREDTQYF
>TRBJ2-1|TRBV7-9
CASSLGLGDEQFF
>TRBJ2-7|TRBV14
CASSHTTGVYEQYF
>TRBJ2-7|TRBV3-1
CASTTGGYEQYF
>TRBJ1-1|TRBV10-2
CASSVSILGTEAFF
>TRBJ2-5|TRBV9
CASSAAGHLSSETQYF
>TRBJ1-5|TRBV19
CASSIVGENQPQHF